These 9 T cell receptor beta chains were all obtained from the same sample, sequenced in a study of control samples from healthy donors and cancer patients. The repertoire was sequenced with immunoSEQ multiplex PCR; TCRdb's copy has only in-frame clones and lacks some. The table lists approximately 86,000 clones, about 85% of them singletons. Sequencing was done on a sample of blood. The origin of the receptors is a woman aged 40-49 years in good health.

This chain connects TRBV2 to TRBJ2-7; perhaps TRBD2 as D (7 bases). CDR3 size: 15 residues. The V and J ends lost 5 bases and 2 bases respectively, with 16 bases between them. Germline V gives CDR1 SNHLY, CDR2 FYNNEI. This CDR3 is CASSYRGALPYEQYF. The CDR3 region has the DNA TGTGCCAGCAGTTACCGGGGGGCCCTCCCCTACGAGCAGTACTTC.

This rearrangement joins TRBV7-2 to TRBJ2-2; the match to TRBD2 covers 12 bases. Germline V CDR1 and CDR2: SGHTA, FQGNSA. The V gene end was trimmed by 0 bases and the J gene end by 7 bases; junction bases not matched to a gene: 9. This CDR3 is built from 18 residues. The CDR3 coding sequence is TGTGCCAGCAGCTTAGCGGGACTAGCGGGTTCGTATGGCGGGGAGCTGTTTTTT. Amino acids: CASSLAGLAGSYGGELFF. Full variable domain (outside the CDR3, taken from reference TRBV7-2 and TRBJ2-2): GAGVSQSPSNKVTEKGKDVELRCDPISGHTALYWYRQSLGQGLEFLIYFQGNSAPDKSGLPSDRFSAERTGGSVSTLTIQRTQQEDSAVYLCASSLAGLAGSYGGELFFGEGSRLTVL.

J is TRBJ2-2 and V is TRBV23-1; TRBD2 might be the D (7 bases). TRBV23-1 is an ORF, and what it does is uncertain. The CDR3 is made up of 17 amino acids. V was clipped by 1 base and J by 5 bases, with 17 bases between them. The CDR3 is CASSQWGGLGGTGELFF. The CDR3 DNA reads TGCGCCAGCAGTCAATGGGGAGGACTAGGGGGGACCGGGGAGCTGTTTTTT.

The chain couples TRBV10-2 to TRBJ2-1; no firm D call. CDR3 size: 15 residues. V was shortened by 8 bases and J by 1 base, with 15 bases between the two germline ends. Germline-derived CDR1 and CDR2 are WSHSY and SAAADI. The CDR3 sequence is CASYSTGVSYNEQFF. The CDR3 DNA is TGCGCCAGCTACTCAACGGGCGTATCCTACAATGAGCAGTTCTTC.

This clone was found a few times. The chain couples TRBV6-6 to TRBJ1-5; D not certain. Germline V lookup: CDR1 MNHNY, CDR2 SVGAGI (reference sequence). V was pared by 0 bases and J by 6 bases, with 12 bases between. The CDR3 runs 15 residues. CDR3 sequence reads: CASSYSGSEIQPQHF. CDR3 DNA sequence: TGTGCCAGCAGTTACTCTGGGTCCGAGATTCAGCCCCAGCATTTT.

The rearrangement uses TRBV18 and TRBJ2-3, with TRBD2 identical over 8 bases. The germline V gene has CDR1 KGHSH and CDR2 LQKENI. The CDR3 has 15 residues. The J segment lost 5 bases and the V segment lost 2 bases, leaving 6 bases of the junction unmatched. The CDR3 reads CASSPMTSVVDTQYF. The CDR3 DNA sequence: TGTGCCAGCTCACCAATGACTAGCGTGGTAGATACGCAGTATTTT.

The chain employs TRBV19 and TRBJ1-6; 8 bases align to TRBD1. The germline CDR1 and CDR2 sequences are LNHDA and SQIVND (reference sequence). This CDR3 has 13 amino acids. J was trimmed by 8 bases and V by 8 bases; bases with no gene match: 5. For the CDR3, the DNA is TGTGCCAGTTCGGACAGGGTTGATTCACCCCTCCACTTT. It codes for CASSDRVDSPLHF.

This clone was detected a few times. The V call is TRBV25-1, the J call TRBJ1-2; the D is unclear. The germline CDR1 and CDR2 sequences are MGHDK and SYGVNS. Between the trimmed V and J ends, which lost 3 bases and 3 bases, there was a span of 8 bases. This CDR3 contains 13 residues. The CDR3 here is CASSEAGYYGYTF. For the CDR3, the DNA is TGTGCCAGCAGTGAGGCAGGCTACTATGGCTACACCTTC.

The V gene is TRBV12-3 or TRBV12-4, the J gene TRBJ2-5; D is unresolved. This CDR3 region has 12 residues. Deletions cut 3 bases from V and 1 base from J, with 3 bases between. The DNA for the CDR3 is TGTGCCAGCAGTTTTACCCAAGAGACCCAGTACTTC. It specifies CASSFTQETQYF.